These 21 T cell receptor beta chains were sequenced from one sample in a study of T-cell memory formation after mild COVID-19. TCRdb independently ran MiXCR on the 5' RACE reads; one entry per CDR3 protein. This sample has hundreds of thousands of distinct CDR3 sequences, with 25% to 30% found just once. The specimen was PBMCs or a T cell subset sorted from them (not recorded which). The receptors stem from an adult woman who had mild COVID-19 (a few samples of this study predate the infection). Cell type and time point are not known.

The rearrangement joins TRBV5-4 to TRBJ2-1; TRBD2 matches at 7 bases. From germline, CDR1 is SGHNT and CDR2 YYREEE (reference sequence). The CDR3 extends over 15 amino acids. The trim removed 5 bases at V and 2 bases at J, leaving 7 bases unmatched. The CDR3 is CASSPEGGTYNEQFF. CDR3 bases: TGTGCCAGCAGTCCCGAGGGAGGGACCTACAATGAGCAGTTCTTC.

The chain employs TRBV10-2 and TRBJ2-5, with 11 nucleotides matching TRBD2. J gave up 5 bases and V 6 bases, and 11 bases lay outside the gene matches. The length of the CDR3 is 16 residues. In germline, CDR1 is WSHSY, CDR2 SAAADI. CDR3: CASRISGGGRVETQYF. For the CDR3, the DNA is TGCGCCAGCAGGATTAGCGGGGGGGGCCGTGTGGAGACCCAGTACTTC.

The gene calls are TRBV20-1 and TRBJ2-1; 10 nucleotides agree with TRBD2. The CDR3 runs 15 residues. V lost 5 bases and J lost 1; bases outside the gene matches: 5. The germline CDR1 and CDR2 sequences are DFQATT and SNEGSKA (reference sequence). The CDR3 sequence: CSAASGSVSYNEQFF. For the CDR3, the DNA is TGCAGTGCTGCTAGCGGGAGTGTATCCTACAATGAGCAGTTCTTC.

This clonotype was seen more than once but under ten times. This chain connects TRBV24-1 to TRBJ1-1, with 9 bases aligning to TRBD1. CDR1 and CDR2 from the germline V gene are KGHDR and SFDVKD. This CDR3 spans 17 amino acids. The ends lost 5 bases at V and 5 bases at J; junction bases unmatched: 14. The CDR3 bases are TGTGCCACCAGTGCCCCCCCGGGACAGGGTGATAGTACTGAAGCTTTCTTT. Amino acid sequence: CATSAPPGQGDSTEAFF.

The rearrangement links TRBV24-1 to TRBJ2-3; TRBD1 might be the D (7 bases). From germline, CDR1 is KGHDR and CDR2 SFDVKD. V was shortened by 3 bases and J by 5 bases, with 17 bases between the two germline ends. This CDR3 spans 16 amino acids. The CDR3 protein is CATSDTHRGLGDTQYF. The CDR3 coding sequence is TGTGCCACCAGTGATACTCACAGGGGACTGGGAGATACGCAGTATTTT.

The J gene is TRBJ1-1, the V gene TRBV12-3 or TRBV12-4; D is uncertain. Between the trimmed V and J ends, which lost 4 bases and 4 bases, there was a span of 10 bases. The CDR3 is 13 residues long. CDR3 residues: CASSSQFGTEAFF. Here the CDR3 DNA reads TGTGCCAGCAGTTCCCAATTCGGCACTGAAGCTTTCTTT.

This clonotype was observed a handful of times. The CDR3 protein is CAWSWTGAGELFF. The DNA for the CDR3 is TGTGCCTGGAGTTGGACGGGGGCCGGGGAGCTGTTTTTT. The chain carries TRBV30 and TRBJ2-2, with TRBD2 as a possible D gene (6 bases). The CDR3 runs 13 residues. Deletions cut 2 bases from V and 6 bases from J, with 10 bases between. The germline V gene encodes CDR1 GTSNPN and CDR2 SVGIG (reference sequence).

V is TRBV4-1 and J is TRBJ2-1, with 7 nucleotides matching TRBD1. V gave up 4 bases and J gave up 2 bases; unmatched junction bases: 8. Germline-derived CDR1 and CDR2 are MGHRA and YSYEKL. CDR3 length equals 16 residues. The CDR3 spells CASSRTGTETYNEQFF. The CDR3 nucleotides read TGCGCCAGCAGCCGGACCGGGACAGAGACCTACAATGAGCAGTTCTTC.

This clonotype was seen more than once but under ten times. The chain employs TRBV12-3 or TRBV12-4 and TRBJ1-5; D is uncertain. V lost 3 bases, J lost 7 bases, and 10 bases lay in between. This CDR3 region has 13 residues. The CDR3 sequence is CASSFSQSQPQHF. The CDR3 coding sequence is TGTGCCAGCAGTTTCTCCCAGAGCCAGCCCCAGCATTTT.

This clonotype was seen only a few times. V and J are TRBV27 and TRBJ2-1; D unresolved. In germline, CDR1 is MNHEY, CDR2 SMNVEV (reference sequence). V shed 2 bases and J shed 2 bases, with 13 bases lying between them. The CDR3 totals 16 residues. CDR3 in DNA: TGTGCCAGCAGTTTAGGGCTTCCCGGCGCCTACAATGAGCAGTTCTTC. This sequence encodes CASSLGLPGAYNEQFF.

The table lists this clonotype with a few counts. The chain links TRBV7-2 to TRBJ2-1; 8 positions agree with TRBD1. CDR1 is SGHTA, CDR2 FQGNSA, per germline. The CDR3 covers 15 residues. V shed 5 bases, J shed 4 bases, and the junction held 7 bases outside the gene matches. The CDR3 DNA reads TGTGCCAGCAGCCCACGACAGGGGAGGTACAATGAGCAGTTCTTC. It encodes CASSPRQGRYNEQFF.

CDR3 region: CASSGQGRAFF. DNA of the CDR3: TGTGCCAGCAGTGGCCAGGGTCGTGCTTTCTTT. The chain carries TRBV6-5 and TRBJ1-1, with D possibly matching TRBD1 (5 bases). CDR3 length: 11 residues. Trimming took off 5 bases at V and 11 bases at J, with 12 bases between the two ends. Germline-derived CDR1 and CDR2 are MNHEY and SVGAGI.

This chain uses TRBV12-3 or TRBV12-4 with TRBJ2-7; 7 bases map to TRBD2. The CDR3 runs to 13 residues. J lost 5 bases, V lost 3 bases, and 4 bases had no gene match. The CDR3 here is CASSFREVNEQYF. The CDR3 DNA reads as TGTGCCAGCAGTTTTCGGGAGGTGAACGAGCAGTACTTC.

This clonotype was recorded a few times. J is TRBJ2-7 and V is TRBV12-3 or TRBV12-4; D gene unclear. The CDR3 loop spans 13 amino acids. Between the trimmed V and J ends, which lost 2 bases and 6 bases, there was a span of 11 bases. The CDR3, as DNA: TGTGCCAGCAGTTTAACTCCACCAACCGAGCAGTACTTC. This translates into CASSLTPPTEQYF.

CDR3 in amino acids: CASSVGNTGAQEKLFF. As DNA, the CDR3 is TGTGCCAGCAGCGTGGGAAACACAGGGGCGCAGGAAAAACTGTTTTTT. The genes are TRBV9 and TRBJ1-4; 7 bases are shared with TRBD1. The CDR3 consists of 16 residues. V lost 2 bases, J lost 8 bases, and 12 bases stayed unmatched. Per the germline V gene, CDR1 is SGDLS and CDR2 is YYNGEE.

A few counts support this clonotype. The V and J genes are TRBV3-1 and TRBJ1-2; D possibly corresponds to TRBD1 (6 bases). This CDR3 is built from 13 residues. V lost 4 bases, J lost 4 bases, and 10 bases lay in between. In germline, CDR1 is LGHDT, CDR2 YNNKEL (reference sequence). The CDR3 is CASSPTGSYGYTF. CDR3 coding DNA: TGTGCCAGCAGCCCTACAGGGTCCTATGGCTACACCTTC.

V gene TRBV12-3 or TRBV12-4 combines with J gene TRBJ1-2; possibly TRBD1 for D (5 bases). With 8 bases removed from V and 3 bases from J, the gap between germline ends came to 10 bases. The CDR3 runs to 12 residues. This CDR3 is CASQDTYYGYTF. The CDR3 DNA is TGTGCCAGCCAGGACACCTACTATGGCTACACCTTC.

The rearrangement uses TRBV7-9 and TRBJ1-4, with D perhaps matching TRBD1 (5 bases). V lost 6 bases, J lost 2 bases, and 13 bases lay in between. The CDR3 loop spans 15 amino acids. Germline V lookup: CDR1 SEHNR, CDR2 FQNEAQ (reference sequence). CDR3 residues: CASRPTVLTNEKLFF. Written as DNA, the CDR3 is TGTGCCAGCAGACCGACAGTCCTCACTAATGAAAAACTGTTTTTT.

The chain is built from TRBV6-5 and TRBJ1-1, with D possibly matching TRBD1 (5 bases). Trimming removed 2 bases from V and 7 bases from J, with 17 bases in between. From germline, CDR1 is MNHEY and CDR2 SVGAGI. The CDR3 extends over 15 amino acids. The CDR3 loop is CASSYVSPGRGEAFF. The DNA of the CDR3 is TGTGCCAGCAGTTACGTATCGCCAGGGAGGGGTGAAGCTTTCTTT.

The chain carries TRBV7-2 and TRBJ1-6, with D unresolved. The CDR3 spans 15 residues. V gave up 1 base and J gave up 5 bases, with 9 bases separating them. Germline V gives CDR1 SGHTA, CDR2 FQGNSA. The CDR3 here is CASSLVPGDNSPLHF. The CDR3 DNA sequence: TGTGCCAGCAGCTTAGTACCTGGGGATAATTCACCCCTCCACTTT. Full variable domain (rest looked up from reference TRBV7-2 and TRBJ1-6): GAGVSQSPSNKVTEKGKDVELRCDPISGHTALYWYRQSLGQGLEFLIYFQGNSAPDKSGLPSDRFSAERTGGSVSTLTIQRTQQEDSAVYLCASSLVPGDNSPLHFGNGTRLTVT.

This clonotype came up a few times. This rearrangement joins TRBV20-1 to TRBJ1-6; TRBD1 matches 7 bases. CDR3 length equals 14 residues. V trimming: 3 bases; J trimming: 10 bases; junction bases outside the gene matches: 9. The germline CDR1 and CDR2 sequences are DFQATT and SNEGSKA (reference sequence). CDR3 amino acids: CSASRRQGGSPLHF. The CDR3 region has the DNA TGCAGTGCTAGTCGAAGACAGGGAGGATCACCCCTCCACTTT.